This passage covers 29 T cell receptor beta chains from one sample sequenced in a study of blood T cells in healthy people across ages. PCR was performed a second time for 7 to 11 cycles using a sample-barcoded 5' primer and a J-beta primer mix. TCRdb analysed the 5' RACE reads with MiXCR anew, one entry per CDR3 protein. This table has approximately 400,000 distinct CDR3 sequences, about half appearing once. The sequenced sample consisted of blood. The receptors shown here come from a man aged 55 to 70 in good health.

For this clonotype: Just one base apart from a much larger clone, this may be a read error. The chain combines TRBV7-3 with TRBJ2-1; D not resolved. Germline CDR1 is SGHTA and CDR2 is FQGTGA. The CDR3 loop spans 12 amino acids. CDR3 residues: CAGSLSSGEQFF. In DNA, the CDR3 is TGTGCCGGCAGCTTATCGTCCGGGGAGCAGTTCTTC. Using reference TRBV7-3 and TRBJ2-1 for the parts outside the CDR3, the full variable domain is GAGVSQTPSNKVTEKGKYVELRCDPISGHTALYWYRQSLGQGPEFLIYFQGTGAADDSGLPNDRFFAVRPEGSVSTLKIQRTERGDSAVYLCAGSLSSGEQFFGPGTRLTVL.

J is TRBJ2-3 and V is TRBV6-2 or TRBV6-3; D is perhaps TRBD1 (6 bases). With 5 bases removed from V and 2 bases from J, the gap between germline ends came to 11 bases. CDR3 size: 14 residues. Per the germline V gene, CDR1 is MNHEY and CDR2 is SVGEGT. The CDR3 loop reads CASSPTGITDTQYF. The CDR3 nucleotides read TGTGCCAGCAGTCCTACAGGGATCACAGATACGCAGTATTTT.

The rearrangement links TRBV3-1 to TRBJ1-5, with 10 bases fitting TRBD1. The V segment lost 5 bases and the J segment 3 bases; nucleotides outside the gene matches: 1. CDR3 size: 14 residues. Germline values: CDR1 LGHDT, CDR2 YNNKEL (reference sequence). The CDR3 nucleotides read TGTGCCAGCAGCGACAGGGGGCTCAATCAGCCCCAGCATTTT. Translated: CASSDRGLNQPQHF.

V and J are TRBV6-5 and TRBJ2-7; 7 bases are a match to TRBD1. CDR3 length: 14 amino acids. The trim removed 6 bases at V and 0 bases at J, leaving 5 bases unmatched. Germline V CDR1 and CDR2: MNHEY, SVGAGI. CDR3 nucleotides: TGTGCCAGCAGGGGGACAGCGGACTCCTACGAGCAGTACTTC. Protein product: CASRGTADSYEQYF.

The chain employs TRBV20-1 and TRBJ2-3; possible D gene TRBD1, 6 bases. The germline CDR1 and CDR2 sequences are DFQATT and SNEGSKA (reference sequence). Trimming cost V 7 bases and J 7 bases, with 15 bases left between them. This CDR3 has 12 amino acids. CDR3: CSVNREGNTQYF. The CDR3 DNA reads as TGCAGTGTCAACAGGGAAGGAAATACGCAGTATTTT.

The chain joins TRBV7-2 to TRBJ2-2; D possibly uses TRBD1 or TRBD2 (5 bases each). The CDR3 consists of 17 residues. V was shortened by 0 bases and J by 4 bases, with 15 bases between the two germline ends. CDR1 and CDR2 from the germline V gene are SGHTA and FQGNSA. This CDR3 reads CASSLARGRPGTGELFF. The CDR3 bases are TGTGCCAGCAGCTTAGCGAGGGGCCGACCGGGCACCGGGGAGCTGTTTTTT. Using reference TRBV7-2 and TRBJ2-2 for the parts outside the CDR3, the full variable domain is GAGVSQSPSNKVTEKGKDVELRCDPISGHTALYWYRQSLGQGLEFLIYFQGNSAPDKSGLPSDRFSAERTGGSVSTLTIQRTQQEDSAVYLCASSLARGRPGTGELFFGEGSRLTVL.

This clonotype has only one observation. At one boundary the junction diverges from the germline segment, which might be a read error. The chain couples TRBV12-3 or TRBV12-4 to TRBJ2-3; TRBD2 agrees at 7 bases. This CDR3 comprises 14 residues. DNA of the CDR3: TGTGCCAACATTGGCAGACTAGCAACAGATACGCAATATTTT. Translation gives CANIGRLATDTQYF.

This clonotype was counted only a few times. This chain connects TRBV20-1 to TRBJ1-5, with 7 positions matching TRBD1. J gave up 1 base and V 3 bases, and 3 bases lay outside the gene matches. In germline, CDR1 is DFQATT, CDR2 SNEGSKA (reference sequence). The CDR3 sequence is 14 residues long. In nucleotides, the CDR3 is TGCAGTGCTAGGAAACAGGGGAGCAATCAGCCCCAGCATTTT. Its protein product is CSARKQGSNQPQHF.

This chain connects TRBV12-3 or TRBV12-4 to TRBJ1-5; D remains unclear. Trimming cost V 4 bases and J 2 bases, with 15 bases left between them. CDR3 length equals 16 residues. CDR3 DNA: TGTGCCAGCAGTTCCCCTCGGGCAGACGGCAATCAGCCCCAGCATTTT. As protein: CASSSPRADGNQPQHF.

CDR3 sequence reads: CASSNTSSYEQYF. CDR3 DNA sequence: TGTGCCAGCAGCAATACTAGTAGCTACGAGCAGTACTTC. This chain uses TRBV6-6 with TRBJ2-7; perhaps TRBD2 as D (5 bases). V lost 6 bases and J 3 bases, leaving 12 bases between the germline ends. There are 13 residues in the CDR3. CDR1 is MNHNY and CDR2 is SVGAGI in the germline V gene (reference sequence).

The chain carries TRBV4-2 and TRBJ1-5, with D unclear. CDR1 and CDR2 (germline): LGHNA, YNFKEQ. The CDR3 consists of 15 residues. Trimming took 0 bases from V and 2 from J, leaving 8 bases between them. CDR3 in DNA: TGTGCCAGCAGCCAAGATAGTACCCGCAATCAGCCCCAGCATTTT. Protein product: CASSQDSTRNQPQHF.

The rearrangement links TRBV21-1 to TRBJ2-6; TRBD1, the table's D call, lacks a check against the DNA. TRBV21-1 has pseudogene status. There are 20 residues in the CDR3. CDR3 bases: TGTGCCAGCAGCTTCACCCGGGACACCTCATTTGACTCTGGGGCCAACGTCCTGACTTTC. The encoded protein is CASSFTRDTSFDSGANVLTF.

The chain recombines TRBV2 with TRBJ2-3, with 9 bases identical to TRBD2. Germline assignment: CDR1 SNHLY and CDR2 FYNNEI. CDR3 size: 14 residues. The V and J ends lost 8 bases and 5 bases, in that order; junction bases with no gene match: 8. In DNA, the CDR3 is TGTGCCAGCTTAGCGGGGGCCAGGGGAGATACGCAGTATTTT. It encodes CASLAGARGDTQYF.

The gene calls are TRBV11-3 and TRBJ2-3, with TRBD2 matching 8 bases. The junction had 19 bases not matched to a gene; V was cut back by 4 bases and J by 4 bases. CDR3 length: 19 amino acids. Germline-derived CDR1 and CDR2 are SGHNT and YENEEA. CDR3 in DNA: TGTGCCAGCAGCTCAAGCGGGGGAGTGGGCGAATCCCCCGCAGATACGCAGTATTTT. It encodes CASSSSGGVGESPADTQYF.

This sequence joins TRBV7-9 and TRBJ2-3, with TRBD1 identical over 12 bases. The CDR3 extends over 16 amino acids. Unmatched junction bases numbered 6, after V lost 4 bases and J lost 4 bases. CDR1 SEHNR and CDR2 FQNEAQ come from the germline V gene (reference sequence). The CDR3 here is CASSSPGQGAADTQYF. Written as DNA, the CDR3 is TGTGCCAGCAGCTCTCCGGGACAGGGGGCGGCAGATACGCAGTATTTT.

The CDR3 DNA is TGCAGCGTTGAGGCGGACGGGGAGCTGTTTTTT. Translating it yields CSVEADGELFF. The rearrangement uses TRBV29-1 and TRBJ2-2; D unresolved. The CDR3 is made up of 11 amino acids. The V end lost 3 bases, the J end lost 7 bases, and 6 bases lay between the germline ends. The germline V gene has CDR1 SQVTM and CDR2 ANQGSEA.

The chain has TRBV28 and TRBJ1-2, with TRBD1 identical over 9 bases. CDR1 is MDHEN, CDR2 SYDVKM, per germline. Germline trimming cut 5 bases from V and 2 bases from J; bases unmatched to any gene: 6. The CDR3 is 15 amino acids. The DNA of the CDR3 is TGTGCCAGCAGTCCTGCGGACAGGGGCAACTATGGCTACACCTTC. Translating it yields CASSPADRGNYGYTF.

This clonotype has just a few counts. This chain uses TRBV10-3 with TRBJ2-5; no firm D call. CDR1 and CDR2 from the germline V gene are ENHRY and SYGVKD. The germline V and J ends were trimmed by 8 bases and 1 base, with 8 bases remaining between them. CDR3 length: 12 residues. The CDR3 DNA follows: TGTGCCATCGCCGTTAGCCAAGAGACCCAGTACTTC. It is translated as CAIAVSQETQYF.

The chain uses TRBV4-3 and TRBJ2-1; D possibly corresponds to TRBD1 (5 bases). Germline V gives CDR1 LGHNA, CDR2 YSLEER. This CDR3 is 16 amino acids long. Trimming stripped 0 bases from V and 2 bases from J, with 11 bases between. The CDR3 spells CASSQEGHSAYNEQFF. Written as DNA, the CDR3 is TGCGCCAGCAGCCAAGAAGGACACTCTGCCTACAATGAGCAGTTCTTC.

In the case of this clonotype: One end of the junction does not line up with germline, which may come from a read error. The CDR3 sequence: CASSLKGDNSPLHF. In nucleotides, the CDR3 is TGTGCCAGCAGCTTAAAAGGGGATAACTCACCCCTCCACTTT. The V gene is TRBV11-2, the J gene TRBJ1-6; TRBD1 is a possible D gene (5 bases). CDR1 SGHAT and CDR2 FQNNGV come from the germline V gene. This CDR3 has 14 amino acids.

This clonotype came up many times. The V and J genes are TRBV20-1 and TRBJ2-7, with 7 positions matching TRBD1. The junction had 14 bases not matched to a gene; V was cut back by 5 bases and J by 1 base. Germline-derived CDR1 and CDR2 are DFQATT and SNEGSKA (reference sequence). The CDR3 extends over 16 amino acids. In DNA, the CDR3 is TGCAGTGCTTCAGATGCAGGGGGTGGCCCTTCCTACGAGCAGTACTTC. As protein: CSASDAGGGPSYEQYF.

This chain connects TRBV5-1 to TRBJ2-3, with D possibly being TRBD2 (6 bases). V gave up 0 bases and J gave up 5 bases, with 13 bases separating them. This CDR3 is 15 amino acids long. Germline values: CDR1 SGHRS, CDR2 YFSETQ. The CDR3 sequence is CASSLAGTPQDTQYF. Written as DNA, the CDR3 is TGCGCCAGCAGCTTGGCCGGGACTCCCCAAGATACGCAGTATTTT.

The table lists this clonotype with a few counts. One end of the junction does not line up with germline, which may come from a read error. CDR3 coding DNA: TGTGCTAGCAGCCCCTCGAGCGGGGAGCTGTTTTTT. This gives the protein CASSPSSGELFF. The gene calls are TRBV7-7 and TRBJ2-2; D gene uncertain. The germline CDR1 and CDR2 sequences are SSHAT and FNYEAQ (reference sequence). The CDR3 runs 12 residues.

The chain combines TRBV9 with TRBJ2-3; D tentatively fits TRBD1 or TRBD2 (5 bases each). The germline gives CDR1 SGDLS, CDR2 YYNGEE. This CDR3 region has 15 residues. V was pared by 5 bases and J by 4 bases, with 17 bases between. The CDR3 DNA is TGTGCCAGCAGTGACTACGGGACCTCCTCAGATACGCAGTATTTT. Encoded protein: CASSDYGTSSDTQYF.

CDR3 region: CASSYSLTSGRGSHEQYF. DNA of the CDR3: TGTGCCAGCAGTTACTCCTTAACTAGCGGGAGGGGATCCCACGAGCAGTACTTC. The rearrangement links TRBV6-2 or TRBV6-3 to TRBJ2-7, with 13 bases identical to TRBD2. Trimming removed 0 bases from V and 5 bases from J; junction bases left unmatched: 10. Germline V gives CDR1 MNHEY, CDR2 SVGEGT. The CDR3 has 18 amino acids.

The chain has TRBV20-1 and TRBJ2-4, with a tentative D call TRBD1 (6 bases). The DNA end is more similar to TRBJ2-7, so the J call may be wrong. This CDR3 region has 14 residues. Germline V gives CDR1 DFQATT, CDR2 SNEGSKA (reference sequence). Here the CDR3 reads CSAALPRGSYEQYF. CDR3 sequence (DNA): TGCAGTGCTGCCCTTCCCAGGGGTAGCTACGAGCAGTACTTC.

CDR3 sequence reads: CASSLVRTSGHSEQFF. CDR3 DNA: TGTGCCAGCAGCTTAGTAAGGACTAGCGGACACAGTGAGCAGTTCTTC. The V and J genes are TRBV7-2 and TRBJ2-1; TRBD2 aligns across 10 bases. Trimming removed 1 base from V and 9 bases from J; junction bases left unmatched: 9. This CDR3 spans 16 amino acids. Germline CDR1 SGHTA, CDR2 FQGNSA.

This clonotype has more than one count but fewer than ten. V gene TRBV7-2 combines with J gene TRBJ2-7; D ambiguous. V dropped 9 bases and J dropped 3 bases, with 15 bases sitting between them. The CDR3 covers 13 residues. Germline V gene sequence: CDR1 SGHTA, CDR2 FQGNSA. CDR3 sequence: CASEARFRYEQYF. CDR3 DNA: TGTGCCAGTGAGGCCAGATTCCGCTACGAGCAGTACTTC.

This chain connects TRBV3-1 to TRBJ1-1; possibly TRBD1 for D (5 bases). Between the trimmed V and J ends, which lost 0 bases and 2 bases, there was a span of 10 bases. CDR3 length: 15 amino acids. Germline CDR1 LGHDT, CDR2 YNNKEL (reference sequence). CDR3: CASSQDLQGNTEAFF. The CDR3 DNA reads TGTGCCAGCAGCCAAGACTTGCAGGGAAACACTGAAGCTTTCTTT.